This T cell receptor (beta chain) was obtained from a study of cytomegalovirus exposure and HLA in healthy donors. Across the study: Roughly 85 million unique TCRs from HLA-typed donors made up an early data release.

Comments on this clone: Its antigen is not known.

Study-wide findings and caveats: Among TCR beta chains, those listed as cytomegalovirus-associated numbered roughly 150.

Vbeta (60) and Jbeta (13) primers were used in the PCR. The repertoire was sequenced with immunoSEQ multiplex PCR; TCRdb's copy has only in-frame clones and lacks some. The sample carries some 240,000 clones, almost 80% recorded once. The source of this sequence is a male donor in good health and CMV-seronegative. The sample taken for sequencing was PBMCs.

The CDR3 here is CASSLATGTGAYEQYF. The DNA for the CDR3 is TGCGCCAGCAGCTTGGCCACCGGGACAGGGGCCTACGAGCAGTACTTC. The V call is TRBV5-1, the J call TRBJ2-7; TRBD1 agrees at 10 bases. V lost 0 bases to trimming and J lost 2 bases; unmatched junction nucleotides: 5. CDR1 is SGHRS, CDR2 YFSETQ, per germline. The CDR3 consists of 16 residues.